This passage covers 30 T cell receptor beta chains from one sample sequenced in a study of T cell repertoires in cytomegalovirus infection. Antigens for these TCRs are unknown. Each CDR3 protein gets one entry after TCRdb re-called the reads with MiXCR. Here the sample spans about 920,000 distinct CDR3 sequences, 31% being singletons. The input for sequencing was cultured CD8+ T cells from PBMCs, taken from culture after CMV antigen stimulation. The origin of the receptors is a human donor in good health (CMV status not recorded). Some clones in this sample may be carry-over from other donors' samples.

This rearrangement joins TRBV18 to TRBJ2-2, with a tentative D call TRBD1 (6 bases). This CDR3 comprises 17 residues. V lost 3 bases and J 1 base, leaving 15 bases between the germline ends. Germline V lookup: CDR1 KGHSH, CDR2 LQKENI. This CDR3 is CASSPFPWTENTGELFF. The CDR3, as DNA: TGTGCCAGCTCACCGTTTCCGTGGACAGAGAACACCGGGGAGCTGTTTTTT.

The sample holds a few counts of this clonotype. The chain uses TRBV6-2 or TRBV6-3 and TRBJ1-2, with 10 bases fitting TRBD1. The CDR3 is 16 amino acids. V lost 2 bases and J lost 3; bases outside the gene matches: 6. Germline CDR1 MNHEY, CDR2 SVGEGT. The CDR3 DNA is TGTGCCAGCAGTTACCACCGGGACAGGGGAGACTATGGCTACACCTTC. It yields the protein CASSYHRDRGDYGYTF.

V usage is TRBV6-2 or TRBV6-3 and J usage is TRBJ2-7, with a possible D match to TRBD1 (6 bases). Germline loops: CDR1 MNHEY, CDR2 SVGEGT. Trimming shortened V by 6 bases and J by 3 bases, and 21 bases separated the two germline ends. The CDR3 consists of 16 residues. CDR3 bases: TGTGCCAGCAGAGATTCAGGACAGCGTTACATCTACGAGCAGTACGTC. It encodes CASRDSGQRYIYEQYV.

The chain joins TRBV7-8 to TRBJ2-7; TRBD1 matches 11 bases. The CDR3 totals 15 residues. Germline CDR1 reads SGHVS; CDR2 reads FQNEAQ. J gave up 2 bases and V 5 bases, and 5 bases lay outside the gene matches. This CDR3 reads CASSRTGGFPYEQYV. CDR3 bases: TGTGCCAGCAGCCGGACAGGGGGCTTTCCCTACGAGCAGTACGTC.

The chain carries TRBV14 and TRBJ2-7, with a tentative D call TRBD2 (7 bases). CDR3 size: 15 residues. Germline V gene lookup returns CDR1 SGHDN and CDR2 FVKESK. V dropped 6 bases and J dropped 1 base, with 16 bases sitting between them. CDR3 in amino acids: CASSRGGHSSYEQYV. As DNA, the CDR3 is TGTGCCAGCAGTCGCGGGGGACATTCGTCCTACGAGCAGTACGTC.

The V call is TRBV6-2 or TRBV6-3, the J call TRBJ2-3, with D uncertain. Per the germline V gene, CDR1 is MNHEY and CDR2 is SVGEGT. This CDR3 has 12 residues. V was cut by 6 bases and J by 6 bases, with 10 bases left in between. The CDR3: CASSPLEDTQYF. CDR3 in DNA: TGTGCCAGCAGCCCCCTAGAGGATACGCAGTATTTT.

This chain connects TRBV6-8 to TRBJ1-2; 7 bases match TRBD1. Trimming at V came to 2 bases and at J to 5 bases, leaving 2 bases not matched to a gene. This CDR3 has 13 residues. CDR1 is MNHGY and CDR2 is SAAAGT in the germline V gene. The DNA for the CDR3 is TGTGCCAGCAGTTACGCGACAGGGTATGGCTACACCTTC. It specifies CASSYATGYGYTF.

This clonotype was counted between two and nine times. The rearrangement joins TRBV6-1 to TRBJ2-2; 9 positions match TRBD1. The trim removed 5 bases at V and 4 bases at J, leaving 17 bases unmatched. Germline V gives CDR1 MNHNS, CDR2 SASEGT. This CDR3 is 19 amino acids long. CDR3 region: CASSTRDRVYALGTGELFF. CDR3 nucleotides: TGTGCCAGCAGTACCAGGGACAGGGTATATGCCCTGGGCACCGGGGAGCTGTTTTTT.

This clonotype came up a few times. The rearrangement links TRBV20-1 to TRBJ2-5; D may be TRBD1 or TRBD2 (6 bases each). This CDR3 region has 15 residues. Trimming took off 3 bases at V and 5 bases at J, with 19 bases between the two ends. Germline assignment: CDR1 DFQATT and CDR2 SNEGSKA (reference sequence). CDR3 sequence reads: CSAREVLGGPETQYF. Written as DNA, the CDR3 is TGCAGTGCTAGGGAAGTCTTGGGGGGCCCGGAGACCCAGTACTTC.

The chain employs TRBV6-5 and TRBJ2-7, with D possibly TRBD1 on 6 matching bases. Germline lookup yields CDR1 MNHEY and CDR2 SVGAGI. The CDR3 is made up of 15 amino acids. V lost 0 bases and J lost 3, with 12 bases in between. CDR3 loop: CASSYSLGHGYEQYF. The CDR3 DNA sequence: TGTGCCAGCAGTTACTCGCTGGGACACGGCTACGAGCAGTACTTC.

This clonotype was seen at least ten times. This sequence joins TRBV7-8 and TRBJ2-3, with 8 bases lining up with TRBD1. The CDR3 contains 16 residues. Per the germline V gene, CDR1 is SGHVS and CDR2 is FQNEAQ. V shed 4 bases and J 5 bases; nucleotides not matched to a gene: 11. This chain's CDR3 is CASSSTRRGLIDTQYF. CDR3 DNA sequence: TGTGCCAGCAGCTCGACACGCAGGGGGCTGATAGATACGCAGTATTTT.

This clonotype has a handful of counts. The rearrangement uses TRBV7-8 and TRBJ2-7, with D maybe TRBD2 (6 bases). The CDR3 is made up of 15 amino acids. V was pared by 0 bases and J by 3 bases, with 12 bases between. Germline V lookup: CDR1 SGHVS, CDR2 FQNEAQ. The CDR3 DNA follows: TGTGCCAGCAGCTTAGCGGGGGGTAGGGGCTACGAGCAGTACTTC. Its protein product is CASSLAGGRGYEQYF.

V usage is TRBV4-1 and J usage is TRBJ2-7; 10 bases line up with TRBD2. This CDR3 has 14 amino acids. Unmatched junction bases numbered 6, after V lost 4 bases and J lost 6 bases. CDR1 and CDR2 from the germline V gene are MGHRA and YSYEKL. The CDR3, as DNA: TGCGCCAGCAGCCCCGGACTAGCGGCCTTCGAGCAGTACGTC. It translates to CASSPGLAAFEQYV.

In the case of this clonotype: An end of the junction does not agree with germline; a read error may underlie this. The V call is TRBV6-1, the J call TRBJ1-2; TRBD1 might be the D (5 bases). This CDR3 has 17 residues. Looked up from germline, CDR1 is MNHNS and CDR2 is SASEGT. The CDR3 DNA reads as TGTGCCAACAGTGAAGCGCTTCGAGTCGGGGGGGTTTATGGCTACACCTTC. Protein: CANSEALRVGGVYGYTF.

There are a few counts of this clonotype. The chain carries TRBV27 and TRBJ2-5, with D tentatively TRBD2 (6 bases). Germline V gene data show CDR1 as MNHEY and CDR2 as SMNVEV (reference sequence). The V end was cut by 2 bases, the J end by 7 bases, with 17 bases between. This CDR3 has 15 amino acids. The CDR3 loop reads CASSLNEPLGGTQYF. CDR3 in DNA: TGTGCCAGCAGTTTAAATGAGCCGCTGGGGGGGACCCAGTACTTC.

This clonotype was picked up a small number of times. The CDR3 region has the DNA TGCGCCAGCAGCCCCTCCGGGACAGCCTACAATGAGCAGTTCTTC. Translating gives CASSPSGTAYNEQFF. This chain uses TRBV4-1 with TRBJ2-1; 7 bases agree with TRBD1. From germline, CDR1 is MGHRA and CDR2 YSYEKL. V was clipped by 4 bases and J by 2 bases; unmatched bases: 5. The length of the CDR3 is 15 residues.

Concerning this clonotype itself: Since a much larger clone is just one base distant, this may be a read error. V gene TRBV7-2 combines with J gene TRBJ2-2, with D maybe TRBD2 (6 bases). This CDR3 has 13 amino acids. In germline, CDR1 is SGHTA, CDR2 FQGNSA. CDR3 region: CASSRTSTGELVF. CDR3 nucleotide sequence: TGTGCCAGCAGCAGAACTAGCACCGGGGAGCTGGTTTTT.

Worth noting for this clonotype: The junction differs from germline at one of its ends, possibly a read error. The V gene is TRBV19, the J gene TRBJ1-2, with D possibly being TRBD1 (6 bases). The CDR3 runs 13 residues. Per the germline V gene, CDR1 is LNHDA and CDR2 is SQIVND (reference sequence). The CDR3 is CVSRGQLFYGYTF. In DNA, the CDR3 is TGTGTCAGTAGAGGACAGCTCTTTTATGGCTACACCTTC.

The chain joins TRBV7-2 to TRBJ1-4, with 9 positions matching TRBD1. This CDR3 contains 15 residues. The germline V gene has CDR1 SGHTA and CDR2 FQGNSA. With 5 bases clipped from V and 8 bases from J, the junction kept 9 bases outside the gene matches. The CDR3 protein is CASSPSTGGSEKLFF. CDR3 coding DNA: TGTGCCAGCAGCCCCTCGACAGGGGGAAGCGAAAAACTGTTTTTT. The full variable domain, its missing parts supplied by reference TRBV7-2 and TRBJ1-4, is GAGVSQSPSNKVTEKGKDVELRCDPISGHTALYWYRQSLGQGLEFLIYFQGNSAPDKSGLPSDRFSAERTGGSVSTLTIQRTQQEDSAVYLCASSPSTGGSEKLFFGSGTQLSVL.

This clonotype showed up just a few times. The CDR3 region has the DNA TGTGCCAGCAGCCCCTGGACAGGGGGCAATGATTCACCCCTCCACTTT. It codes for CASSPWTGGNDSPLHF. The V and J genes are TRBV11-2 and TRBJ1-6, with TRBD1 matching over 11 bases. Germline values: CDR1 SGHAT, CDR2 FQNNGV. This CDR3 has 16 amino acids. V lost 5 bases to trimming and J lost 8 bases; unmatched junction nucleotides: 8.

This clonotype occurred many times. A read error may account for a junction end that differs from germline. V gene TRBV7-7 combines with J gene TRBJ2-1; D is unresolved. This CDR3 has 16 amino acids. Germline loops: CDR1 SSHAT, CDR2 FNYEAQ (reference sequence). CDR3 amino acids: CASSLEAASSYNEQFF. The CDR3 bases are TGTGCTAGCAGCTTAGAGGCTGCCTCCTCCTACAATGAGCAGTTCTTC.

This clonotype was observed a handful of times. The chain joins TRBV7-6 to TRBJ1-5; a weak D match, TRBD1 (5 bases). V was pared by 0 bases and J by 3 bases, with 12 bases between. The CDR3 is 16 residues long. Germline-derived CDR1 and CDR2 are SGHVS and FNYEAQ. The CDR3 region is CASSLALDRYNQPQHF. The CDR3 nucleotides read TGTGCCAGCAGCTTAGCCCTCGACAGATACAATCAGCCCCAGCATTTT.

The J gene is TRBJ2-1, the V gene TRBV24-1; TRBD1 matches 7 bases. This CDR3 has 18 amino acids. Germline V gene sequence: CDR1 KGHDR, CDR2 SFDVKD. V trimming: 6 bases; J trimming: 2 bases; junction bases outside the gene matches: 15. Here the CDR3 reads CATSLTTRDSRPYNEQFF. CDR3 sequence (DNA): TGTGCCACCAGTTTGACTACTCGGGACAGCAGACCCTACAATGAGCAGTTCTTC.

This clonotype was seen a few times. This sequence joins TRBV7-2 and TRBJ2-1; D gene uncertain. The germline CDR1 and CDR2 sequences are SGHTA and FQGNSA. V gave up 4 bases and J gave up 0 bases, with 13 bases separating them. This CDR3 region has 16 residues. CDR3 amino acids: CASSSRSASSYNEQFF. DNA for the CDR3: TGTGCCAGCAGCTCCCGGTCGGCGAGCTCCTACAATGAGCAGTTCTTC. The full variable domain, rest sourced from reference TRBV7-2 and TRBJ2-1, is GAGVSQSPSNKVTEKGKDVELRCDPISGHTALYWYRQSLGQGLEFLIYFQGNSAPDKSGLPSDRFSAERTGGSVSTLTIQRTQQEDSAVYLCASSSRSASSYNEQFFGPGTRLTVL.

This clonotype was seen ten or more times. The chain couples TRBV7-2 to TRBJ1-2, with D hard to call. The germline V gene has CDR1 SGHTA and CDR2 FQGNSA. The CDR3 consists of 14 residues. V dropped 5 bases and J dropped 7 bases, with 17 bases sitting between them. The CDR3 reads CASSADPPVGGYTF. The CDR3 nucleotides read TGTGCCAGCAGCGCGGACCCCCCAGTAGGTGGCTACACCTTC.

In its sample, this clonotype was seen many times. This chain uses TRBV7-2 with TRBJ2-7; no definite D call. The CDR3 consists of 16 residues. Between the trimmed V and J ends, which lost 2 bases and 2 bases, there was a span of 16 bases. Looked up from germline, CDR1 is SGHTA and CDR2 is FQGNSA. CDR3 sequence (DNA): TGTGCCAGCAGCTTAAACCCCAGATCGGTGACCTACGAGCAGTACGTC. The encoded protein is CASSLNPRSVTYEQYV.

Of note for this clonotype: A much larger clone is a single base away; this may be a read error. The chain couples TRBV7-3 to TRBJ2-1; D is unresolved. The CDR3 totals 14 residues. CDR1 SGHTA and CDR2 FQGTGA come from the germline V gene. The CDR3 DNA reads as TGTGCCGGCAGCCGAGATCGTCCCTACAATGAGCAGTTCTTC. Translated, it gives CAGSRDRPYNEQFF.

V usage is TRBV7-9 and J usage is TRBJ2-7, with D perhaps TRBD2 (5 bases). Germline V gives CDR1 SEHNR, CDR2 FQNEAQ (reference sequence). This CDR3 is built from 13 residues. Trimming stripped 4 bases from V and 5 bases from J, with 12 bases between. The CDR3 DNA reads as TGTGCCAGCAGCTCCCGGGGTCGGAACGAGCAGTACTTC. Amino acid sequence: CASSSRGRNEQYF.

In this sample, this clonotype turned up many times. The gene calls are TRBV5-5 and TRBJ2-4; D is uncertain. Germline CDR1 and CDR2: SGHKS and YYEKEE (reference sequence). V was cut by 0 bases and J by 6 bases, with 7 bases left in between. The CDR3 is made up of 13 amino acids. In DNA form, the CDR3 reads TGTGCCAGCAGCTTGGTGGGGTCAAACATTCAGTACTTC. Its translation: CASSLVGSNIQYF.

The chain uses TRBV7-9 and TRBJ2-3; 10 bases map to TRBD1. V lost 7 bases and J lost 2; bases outside the gene matches: 15. The CDR3 is 18 residues long. The germline gives CDR1 SEHNR, CDR2 FQNEAQ (reference sequence). CDR3 loop: CASNINTVGTGATDTQYF. The DNA for the CDR3 is TGTGCCAGCAACATCAATACAGTCGGGACAGGGGCCACAGATACGCAGTATTTT.